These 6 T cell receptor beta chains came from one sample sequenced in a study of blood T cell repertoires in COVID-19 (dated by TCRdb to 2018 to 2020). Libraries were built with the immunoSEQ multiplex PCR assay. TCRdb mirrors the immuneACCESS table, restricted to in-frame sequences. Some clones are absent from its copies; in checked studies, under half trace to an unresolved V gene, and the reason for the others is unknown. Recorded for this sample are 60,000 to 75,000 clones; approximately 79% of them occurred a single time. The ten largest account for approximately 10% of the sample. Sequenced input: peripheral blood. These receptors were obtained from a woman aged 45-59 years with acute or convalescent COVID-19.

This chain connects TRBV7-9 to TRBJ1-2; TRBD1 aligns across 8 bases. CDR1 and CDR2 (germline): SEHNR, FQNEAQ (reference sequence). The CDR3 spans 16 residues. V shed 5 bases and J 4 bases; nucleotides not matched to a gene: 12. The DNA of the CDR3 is TGTGCCAGCAGCCCTTCCGAGACAGGGGTTGTCTATGGCTACACCTTC. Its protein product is CASSPSETGVVYGYTF.

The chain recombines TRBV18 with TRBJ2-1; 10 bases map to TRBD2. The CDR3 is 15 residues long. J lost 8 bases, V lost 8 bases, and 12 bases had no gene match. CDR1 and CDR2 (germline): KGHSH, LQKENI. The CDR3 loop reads CASKESLAGDDEQFF. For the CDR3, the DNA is TGTGCCAGCAAGGAAAGCCTAGCGGGAGACGATGAGCAGTTCTTC.

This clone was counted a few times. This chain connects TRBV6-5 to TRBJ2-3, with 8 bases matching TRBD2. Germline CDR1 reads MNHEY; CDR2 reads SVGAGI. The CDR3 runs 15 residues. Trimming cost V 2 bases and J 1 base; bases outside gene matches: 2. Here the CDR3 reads CASSYIAGRTDTQYF. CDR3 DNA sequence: TGTGCCAGCAGTTACATAGCGGGGCGCACAGATACGCAGTATTTT.

The chain's CDR3 is CASSRLAGETREQFF. The CDR3 DNA reads as TGTGCCAGCAGCCGACTAGCGGGAGAGACGCGTGAGCAGTTCTTC. The chain recombines TRBV6-2 or TRBV6-3 with TRBJ2-1; the match to TRBD2 covers 12 bases. The CDR3 length is 15 residues. CDR1 and CDR2 (germline): MNHEY, SVGEGT. The ends lost 6 bases at V and 9 bases at J; junction bases unmatched: 9.

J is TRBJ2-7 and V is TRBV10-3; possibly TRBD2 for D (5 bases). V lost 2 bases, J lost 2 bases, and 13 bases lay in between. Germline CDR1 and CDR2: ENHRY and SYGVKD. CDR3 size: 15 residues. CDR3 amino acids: CAISELRTGTYEQYF. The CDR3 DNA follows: TGTGCCATCAGTGAGCTCCGGACTGGGACCTACGAGCAGTACTTC.

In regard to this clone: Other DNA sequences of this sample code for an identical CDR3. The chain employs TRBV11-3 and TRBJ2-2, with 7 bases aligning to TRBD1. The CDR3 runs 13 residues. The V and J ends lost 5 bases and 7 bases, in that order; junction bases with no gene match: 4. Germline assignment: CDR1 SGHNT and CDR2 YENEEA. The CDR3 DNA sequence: TGTGCCAGCAGCCTACAGGGGTACGGGGAGCTGTTTTTT. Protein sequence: CASSLQGYGELFF. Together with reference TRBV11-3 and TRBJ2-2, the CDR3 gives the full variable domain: EAGVVQSPRYKIIEKKQPVAFWCNPISGHNTLYWYLQNLGQGPELLIRYENEEAVDDSQLPKDRFSAERLKGVDSTLKIQPAELGDSAVYLCASSLQGYGELFFGEGSRLTVL.